This T cell receptor beta chain was sequenced during a study of lymphopenia after photon versus proton radiotherapy. The CDR3 is 14 amino acids. Germline loops: CDR1 SGHAT, CDR2 FQNNGV. The J segment lost 7 bases and the V segment lost 1 base, leaving 2 bases of the junction unmatched. Study results and limitations: Post-nadir TCR diversity decline inversely tracked overall survival among those who died. Survival link was tested only in deceased patients; proton benefit remains a possibility. Proton therapy kept repertoires fairly stable, unlike photons, which gained effector/memory cells. Oligoclonal CD8+ Temra expansion after nadir drove photon patients' diversity drop.

To note about this clone: Its target is not known.

Profiling relied on immunoSEQ multiplex PCR, and the TCRdb table lists in-frame clones only, not all of them. This sample has tens of thousands of clones; more than 70% occur once, and the top ten carry approximately 10%. This clonotype was obtained from a woman aged 70-85 years with pancreatic cancer. Some clones in this sample may be carry-over from other donors' samples. The sample consisted of peripheral blood, taken from a patient treated with proton-based radiotherapy. V usage is TRBV11-2 and J usage is TRBJ2-1; TRBD1 matches at 9 bases. The DNA of the CDR3 is TGTGCCAGCAGCTTAGGGACAGGGGTGAATGAGCAGTTCTTC. This encodes CASSLGTGVNEQFF.